This T cell receptor (beta chain) was identified in a study of blood T cell repertoires in COVID-19. Data came from immunoSEQ multiplex PCR; TCRdb stores just in-frame clones and leaves some out. The profile shows under 300,000 clones, 80% to 90% of them singletons. Trimming cost V 2 bases and J 7 bases, with 11 bases left between them. CDR3 size: 12 residues. CDR1 is GTSNPN and CDR2 is SVGIG in the germline V gene (reference sequence). The sample consisted of peripheral blood. This TCR was sampled from a woman in her thirties or forties with acute or convalescent COVID-19. The V call is TRBV30, the J call TRBJ1-1; D is possibly TRBD1 (5 bases). The CDR3, as DNA: TGTGCCTGGAGTCTAGGGGCGATTGAAGCTTTCTTT. Protein product: CAWSLGAIEAFF.